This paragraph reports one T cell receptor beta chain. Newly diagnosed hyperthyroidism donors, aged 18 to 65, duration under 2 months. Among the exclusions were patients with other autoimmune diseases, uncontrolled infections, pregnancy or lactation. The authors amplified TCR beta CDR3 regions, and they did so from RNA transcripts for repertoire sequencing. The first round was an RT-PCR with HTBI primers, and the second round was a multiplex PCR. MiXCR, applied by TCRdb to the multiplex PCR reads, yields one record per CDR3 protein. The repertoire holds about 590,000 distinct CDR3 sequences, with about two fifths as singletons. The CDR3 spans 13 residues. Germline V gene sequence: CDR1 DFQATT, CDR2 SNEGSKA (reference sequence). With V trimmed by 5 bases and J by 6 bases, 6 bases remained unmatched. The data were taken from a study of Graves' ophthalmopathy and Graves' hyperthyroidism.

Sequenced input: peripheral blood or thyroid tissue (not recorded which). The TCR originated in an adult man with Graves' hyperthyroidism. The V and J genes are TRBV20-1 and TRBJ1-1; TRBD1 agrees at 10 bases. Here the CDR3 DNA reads TGCAGTGCTGACAGGGGGCAGGTGTCTGAAGCTTTCTTT. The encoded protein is CSADRGQVSEAFF.